Each of the 23 T cell receptor beta chains below was sequenced from the same sample in a study of naive and memory T cell subsets. The study's findings and limits: Possibly reflecting memory cells re-expressing CD45RA, a few larger clonotypes occurred in naive repertoires, especially CD8.

Their specific antigens are unknown. Two oligonucleotides, mixed equimolar, formed the beta constant-region primer covering TRBC1 and TRBC2. Ligated cDNA was amplified by four rounds of PCR with nested alpha and beta constant-region primers and SP2. TCRdb passed the UMI-ligation and nested PCR reads through MiXCR, listing each CDR3 protein once. Of about 90,000 distinct CDR3 sequences in the sample, 11% were seen once. Material for sequencing was naive CD4+ T cells from blood. The receptors originated from a human donor in good health.

This clonotype was counted a few times. The chain carries TRBV5-4 and TRBJ2-3, with TRBD1 matching over 7 bases. The germline CDR1 and CDR2 sequences are SGHNT and YYREEE (reference sequence). The V segment lost 4 bases and the J segment 4 bases; nucleotides outside the gene matches: 9. The length of the CDR3 is 15 residues. The CDR3 protein is CASSPTGSRADTQYF. The CDR3 region has the DNA TGTGCCAGCAGCCCGACAGGGTCGCGCGCAGATACGCAGTATTTT.

In the case of this clonotype: In this CDR3 the conserved last residue, phenylalanine or tryptophan, is missing, so a read error is likely. The DNA is omitted, as the CDR3 cannot be located on it reliably, and the CDR3 follows TCRdb's listing. The V gene is TRBV3-1, the J gene TRBJ2-2. Germline assignment: CDR1 LGHDT and CDR2 YNNKEL (reference sequence). The CDR3 is 11 amino acids long, termini counted. CDR3 sequence: CASSRESLVFS.

This clonotype appeared a few times. The rearrangement links TRBV12-3 or TRBV12-4 to TRBJ2-5; possibly TRBD1 for D (7 bases). V was pared by 6 bases and J by 4 bases, with 15 bases between. This CDR3 is 14 amino acids long. The CDR3 bases are TGTGCCAGCAGCCCGGGACAGCGGGTAGAGACCCAGTACTTC. It translates to CASSPGQRVETQYF.

In its sample, this clonotype was seen many times. The chain carries TRBV12-3 or TRBV12-4 and TRBJ1-2, with 7 bases that match TRBD1. The V gene end was trimmed by 7 bases and the J gene end by 8 bases; junction bases not matched to a gene: 13. This CDR3 comprises 14 residues. CDR3 protein: CASTVGGTVRGYTF. CDR3 DNA: TGTGCCAGCACCGTGGGCGGGACAGTACGCGGCTACACCTTC.

The table lists this clonotype with many counts. The CDR3 DNA reads as TGTGCCAGCAGGAGGACAGCAAATGGAAACACCATATATTTT. Protein sequence: CASRRTANGNTIYF. The chain combines TRBV12-3 or TRBV12-4 with TRBJ1-3; tentative D call: TRBD1 (6 bases). CDR3 length equals 14 residues. V was trimmed by 6 bases and J by 3 bases, leaving 12 bases between them.

V is TRBV25-1 and J is TRBJ1-4; unclear D gene. CDR1 and CDR2 from the germline V gene are MGHDK and SYGVNS. The CDR3 sequence is 14 residues long. Trimming left V 3 bases short and J 4 bases short, with 9 bases between. The CDR3 here is CASSEGQINEKLFF. Here the CDR3 DNA reads TGTGCCAGCAGTGAGGGTCAGATTAATGAAAAACTGTTTTTT.

This clonotype turned up a few times. The chain links TRBV3-1 to TRBJ2-3; no clear D. Per the germline V gene, CDR1 is LGHDT and CDR2 is YNNKEL (reference sequence). V was trimmed by 0 bases and J by 2 bases, leaving 3 bases between them. The CDR3 sequence is 13 residues long. The CDR3 sequence is CASSQDYTDTQYF. Written as DNA, the CDR3 is TGTGCCAGCAGCCAAGACTACACAGATACGCAGTATTTT.

This clonotype was detected ten times or more. The chain is built from TRBV19 and TRBJ2-7, with TRBD2 matching over 7 bases. CDR1 LNHDA and CDR2 SQIVND come from the germline V gene (reference sequence). The CDR3 runs 14 residues. The junction had 7 bases not matched to a gene; V was cut back by 6 bases and J by 2 bases. The CDR3 loop is CASRPSSGTYEQYF. The CDR3 DNA reads TGTGCCAGTAGACCGTCTAGCGGAACCTACGAGCAGTACTTC.

This clonotype was observed a few times. The chain employs TRBV7-2 and TRBJ2-3; D remains ambiguous. In germline, CDR1 is SGHTA, CDR2 FQGNSA. The ends were cut back, 7 bases at V and 1 base at J, with 12 bases in the middle. This CDR3 is 14 amino acids long. The CDR3 protein is CASTLYQRTDTQYF. CDR3 in DNA: TGTGCCAGCACCCTCTACCAGCGCACAGATACGCAGTATTTT.

This chain connects TRBV25-1 to TRBJ2-3, with 12 bases identical to TRBD1. Germline CDR1 is MGHDK and CDR2 is SYGVNS. Losses at the gene ends were 3 bases for V and 4 bases for J; bases not matched to a gene: 2. CDR3 length: 15 amino acids. The CDR3 spells CASSEGTGGPDTQYF. CDR3 nucleotides: TGTGCCAGCAGTGAGGGGACAGGGGGCCCAGATACGCAGTATTTT.

The rearrangement uses TRBV11-1 and TRBJ2-7; the D gene is possibly TRBD1 (5 bases). Looked up from germline, CDR1 is SGHAT and CDR2 is FQDESV (reference sequence). With 5 bases removed from V and 2 bases from J, the gap between germline ends came to 16 bases. This CDR3 spans 15 amino acids. The CDR3 loop reads CASSRSGRTTYEQYF. CDR3 sequence (DNA): TGTGCCAGCAGCCGTTCCGGACGGACAACCTACGAGCAGTACTTC. The whole variable domain, remainder taken from reference TRBV11-1 and TRBJ2-7, is EAEVAQSPRYKITEKSQAVAFWCDPISGHATLYWYRQILGQGPELLVQFQDESVVDDSQLPKDRFSAERLKGVDSTLKIQPAELGDSAMYLCASSRSGRTTYEQYFGPGTRLTVT.

This rearrangement joins TRBV12-3 or TRBV12-4 to TRBJ1-6; no clear D. This CDR3 region has 11 residues. V shed 7 bases and J shed 14 bases, with 12 bases lying between them. CDR3 coding DNA: TGTGCCAGCACCCTGGGGTTATCCCTCCACTTT. This codes for CASTLGLSLHF.

This chain links TRBV7-2 with TRBJ1-5; TRBD1 aligns across 7 bases. This CDR3 comprises 16 residues. The ends lost 6 bases at V and 10 bases at J; junction bases unmatched: 18. The V gene's germline CDR1 is SGHTA and CDR2 FQGNSA. The CDR3 region has the DNA TGTGCCAGCAGTCCCAGCGCAGGGGGACGGCTAGAACCCCAGCATTTT. Residues: CASSPSAGGRLEPQHF.

This clonotype was seen only a few times. This rearrangement joins TRBV9 to TRBJ1-2, with TRBD1 as a possible D gene (5 bases). V was pared by 0 bases and J by 3 bases, with 12 bases between. CDR1 and CDR2 from the germline V gene are SGDLS and YYNGEE. The CDR3 consists of 15 residues. CDR3 in DNA: TGTGCCAGCAGCGTAGGGCAGGGAAGGTACTATGGCTACACCTTC. Amino acids: CASSVGQGRYYGYTF.

This CDR3 reads CASSLGTGGRTDTQYF. The DNA for the CDR3 is TGCGCCAGCAGCTTGGGGACAGGGGGCCGGACAGATACGCAGTATTTT. The chain recombines TRBV5-1 with TRBJ2-3; 11 bases fit TRBD1. The V gene end was trimmed by 0 bases and the J gene end by 3 bases; junction bases not matched to a gene: 3. The CDR3 has 16 residues. Per the germline V gene, CDR1 is SGHRS and CDR2 is YFSETQ.

The genes are TRBV10-3 and TRBJ2-1; D possibly corresponds to TRBD1 (7 bases). This CDR3 has 15 amino acids. Trimming took 5 bases from V and 7 from J, leaving 18 bases between them. Germline-derived CDR1 and CDR2 are ENHRY and SYGVKD. In DNA form, the CDR3 reads TGTGCCATCAGTTTGGTTCAGGGGGGCTCGAATGAGCAGTTCTTC. This translates into CAISLVQGGSNEQFF.

This rearrangement joins TRBV3-1 to TRBJ2-1; the match to TRBD1 covers 8 bases. CDR3 length equals 14 residues. The germline gives CDR1 LGHDT, CDR2 YNNKEL (reference sequence). V was pared by 3 bases and J by 7 bases, with 5 bases of the junction left unmatched. The chain's CDR3 is CASSHHGTGNEQFF. DNA of the CDR3: TGTGCCAGCAGCCATCACGGGACAGGTAATGAGCAGTTCTTC.

This clonotype was seen a handful of times. DNA of the CDR3: TGTGCCAGCAGCTTAGGGGGGGCAAGCTACGAGCAGTACTTC. As protein: CASSLGGASYEQYF. The gene calls are TRBV7-9 and TRBJ2-7; possibly TRBD1 or TRBD2 for D (6 bases each). This CDR3 contains 14 residues. Trimming removed 1 base from V and 3 bases from J, with 10 bases in between. Germline lookup yields CDR1 SEHNR and CDR2 FQNEAQ (reference sequence).

The V and J genes are TRBV6-5 and TRBJ2-5; D might be TRBD1 or TRBD2, each matching 6 bases. CDR1 MNHEY and CDR2 SVGAGI come from the germline V gene. Trimming pared 6 bases from V and 7 bases from J, leaving 18 bases between. CDR3 size: 14 residues. The CDR3 coding sequence is TGTGCCAGCAGCCTCGGGACAATCGGGGGGACCCAGTACTTC. Its protein is CASSLGTIGGTQYF.

V is TRBV7-2 and J is TRBJ2-7; 9 nucleotides agree with TRBD2. Looked up from germline, CDR1 is SGHTA and CDR2 is FQGNSA. The V and J ends lost 7 bases and 2 bases, in that order; junction bases with no gene match: 6. The CDR3 runs to 14 residues. The CDR3, as DNA: TGTGCCAGCACGCGCGGGGGGGGACCCTACGAGCAGTACTTC. Protein: CASTRGGGPYEQYF.

This clonotype was seen only a few times. The chain couples TRBV11-1 to TRBJ2-3; TRBD2 matches 15 bases. With 5 bases clipped from V and 2 bases from J, the junction kept 5 bases outside the gene matches. The CDR3 is 17 residues long. Germline V gene lookup returns CDR1 SGHAT and CDR2 FQDESV (reference sequence). This CDR3 is CASSRTSGGAHTDTQYF. The CDR3 nucleotides are TGTGCCAGCAGCCGGACTAGCGGGGGGGCACACACAGATACGCAGTATTTT.

V is TRBV20-1 and J is TRBJ2-7; no clear D. The CDR3 has 13 residues. V was pared by 1 base and J by 0 bases, with 7 bases between. Germline assignment: CDR1 DFQATT and CDR2 SNEGSKA (reference sequence). CDR3 amino acids: CSARVSGSYEQYF. The CDR3 nucleotides are TGCAGTGCTAGAGTATCCGGCTCCTACGAGCAGTACTTC.

J is TRBJ1-6 and V is TRBV27; the match to TRBD1 covers 12 bases. The length of the CDR3 is 17 residues. The J segment lost 5 bases and the V segment lost 7 bases, leaving 9 bases of the junction unmatched. CDR1 MNHEY and CDR2 SMNVEV come from the germline V gene (reference sequence). CDR3: CASKPWDRGLNNSPLHF. The CDR3 nucleotides read TGTGCCAGCAAACCCTGGGACAGGGGGCTCAATAATTCACCCCTCCACTTT.